One sample yielded the 18 T cell receptor beta chains listed below, sequenced in a study of blood T cell repertoires in COVID-19. Measured with immunoSEQ multiplex PCR; TCRdb has only the in-frame clones, and not every one. The table records some 37,000 clones, roughly 80% of them present only once. The specimen was peripheral blood. These receptors all come from a man older than 75 with active or convalescent COVID-19.

J is TRBJ2-4 and V is TRBV5-4, with 9 bases aligning to TRBD2. The junction had 11 bases not matched to a gene; V was cut back by 4 bases and J by 6 bases. The CDR3 runs to 16 residues. Germline values: CDR1 SGHNT, CDR2 YYREEE (reference sequence). DNA of the CDR3: TGTGCCAGCAGCCGCCTGGGTGCGGGGGGGTCAAACATTCAGTACTTC. This codes for CASSRLGAGGSNIQYF.

The chain is built from TRBV28 and TRBJ2-7, with 7 bases identical to TRBD1. Germline V lookup: CDR1 MDHEN, CDR2 SYDVKM. The ends lost 1 base at V and 2 bases at J; junction bases unmatched: 2. This CDR3 region has 14 residues. The CDR3 DNA follows: TGTGCCAGCAGTTTATCGCAGGGGGCCTACGAGCAGTACTTC. It is translated as CASSLSQGAYEQYF.

V and J are TRBV5-1 and TRBJ2-3; 10 nucleotides match TRBD2. The germline V gene has CDR1 SGHRS and CDR2 YFSETQ. The V segment lost 6 bases and the J segment 5 bases; nucleotides outside the gene matches: 6. The CDR3 spans 14 residues. CDR3 protein: CASNLAGELDTQYF. The CDR3 nucleotides read TGCGCCAGCAACCTAGCGGGAGAATTAGATACGCAGTATTTT.

The chain recombines TRBV6-5 with TRBJ1-6; 7 nucleotides match TRBD1. The CDR3 runs 15 residues. After removal of 7 bases from V and 9 bases from J, the junction contained 12 bases not matched to a gene. Germline assignment: CDR1 MNHEY and CDR2 SVGAGI. The CDR3 DNA follows: TGTGCCAGCAAAACACCCCGGGACAGAAGTTCACCCCTCCACTTT. Encoded protein: CASKTPRDRSSPLHF.

V usage is TRBV6-5 and J usage is TRBJ2-3; TRBD1 matches at 8 bases. The V gene end was trimmed by 7 bases and the J gene end by 5 bases; junction bases not matched to a gene: 5. This CDR3 has 13 residues. Per germline, CDR1 MNHEY and CDR2 SVGAGI. The CDR3: CASKIGQGDTQYF. The CDR3 nucleotides read TGTGCCAGCAAGATCGGACAGGGAGATACGCAGTATTTT.

V and J are TRBV9 and TRBJ1-5; D is possibly TRBD1 (5 bases). Trimming stripped 8 bases from V and 2 bases from J, with 20 bases between. There are 16 residues in the CDR3. CDR1 and CDR2 from the germline V gene are SGDLS and YYNGEE. The CDR3 DNA sequence: TGTGCCAGTACCCCGGGACCAGCGGGTGGCAATCAGCCCCAGCATTTT. Encoded protein: CASTPGPAGGNQPQHF.

This clone has a handful of counts. This chain uses TRBV5-1 with TRBJ2-7, with TRBD2 identical over 7 bases. This CDR3 contains 14 residues. CDR1 SGHRS and CDR2 YFSETQ come from the germline V gene. J gave up 8 bases and V 0 bases, and 8 bases lay outside the gene matches. The CDR3: CASSLAAGEGKQYF. CDR3 DNA sequence: TGCGCCAGCAGCTTGGCTGCGGGAGAGGGAAAGCAGTACTTC.

The rearrangement joins TRBV6-1 to TRBJ2-3; perhaps TRBD2 as D (7 bases). The ends were cut back, 3 bases at V and 3 bases at J, with 13 bases in the middle. Germline lookup yields CDR1 MNHNS and CDR2 SASEGT. The CDR3 extends over 15 amino acids. The CDR3, as DNA: TGTGCCAGCAGTGACGGGGGGCGACTGACAGATACGCAGTATTTT. The encoded protein is CASSDGGRLTDTQYF.

The chain joins TRBV6-2 or TRBV6-3 to TRBJ2-3; 11 bases are shared with TRBD2. Looked up from germline, CDR1 is MNHEY and CDR2 is SVGEGT. The trim removed 0 bases at V and 4 bases at J, leaving 3 bases unmatched. The CDR3 spans 16 residues. The CDR3 nucleotides are TGTGCCAGCAGTTACTCGGGTAGCGGGGGGGCAGATACGCAGTATTTT. Its protein product is CASSYSGSGGADTQYF.

The chain recombines TRBV25-1 with TRBJ2-5, with a possible D match to TRBD1 (5 bases). The CDR3 has 16 amino acids. The germline gives CDR1 MGHDK, CDR2 SYGVNS. V was pared by 11 bases and J by 2 bases, with 24 bases between. CDR3 sequence reads: CAARGDRGNRQETQYF. The CDR3 coding sequence is TGTGCCGCACGTGGAGATAGGGGAAATCGGCAAGAGACCCAGTACTTC.

The chain combines TRBV15 with TRBJ1-2; no reliable D call. V shed 0 bases and J shed 4 bases, with 6 bases lying between them. Germline V gene data show CDR1 as LNHNV and CDR2 as YYDKDF (reference sequence). The CDR3 has 13 residues. The CDR3 loop is CATSRDAGYGYTF. The CDR3 bases are TGTGCCACCAGCAGAGATGCGGGCTATGGCTACACCTTC.

The chain is built from TRBV30 and TRBJ2-5, with TRBD1 matching over 7 bases. Germline assignment: CDR1 GTSNPN and CDR2 SVGIG (reference sequence). The CDR3 is 13 residues long. V shed 0 bases and J 5 bases; nucleotides not matched to a gene: 3. CDR3 coding DNA: TGTGCCTGGAGTGTACAAGGGGGCGAGACCCAGTACTTC. Protein: CAWSVQGGETQYF.

Concerning this clone: This same CDR3 is encoded by further DNA sequences in the sample. This chain connects TRBV7-2 to TRBJ2-3, with D possibly being TRBD1 (5 bases). The CDR3 length is 14 residues. Trimming took off 0 bases at V and 3 bases at J, with 7 bases between the two ends. CDR1 and CDR2 (germline): SGHTA, FQGNSA. The CDR3 is CASSLARGTDTQYF. CDR3 DNA sequence: TGTGCCAGCAGCTTAGCAAGGGGTACAGATACGCAGTATTTT.

The V call is TRBV25-1, the J call TRBJ2-2, with D uncertain. The CDR3 is made up of 15 amino acids. Germline V CDR1 and CDR2: MGHDK, SYGVNS. V was shortened by 0 bases and J by 5 bases, with 10 bases between the two germline ends. The CDR3: CASSEYSFSTGELFF. CDR3 in DNA: TGTGCCAGCAGTGAATATAGCTTTTCGACCGGGGAGCTGTTTTTT.

The chain employs TRBV6-5 and TRBJ1-6, with D maybe TRBD1 (5 bases). The CDR3 consists of 15 residues. V was trimmed by 6 bases and J by 9 bases, leaving 18 bases between them. Germline CDR1 is MNHEY and CDR2 is SVGAGI. This chain's CDR3 is CASRNGQGGGSPLHF. For the CDR3, the DNA is TGTGCCAGCAGGAACGGGCAGGGAGGCGGTTCACCCCTCCACTTT.

CDR3 nucleotide sequence: TGTGCCAGCAGCGTAGGCGGGAGGCTCCAAGAGACCCAGTACTTC. Translated: CASSVGGRLQETQYF. The gene calls are TRBV9 and TRBJ2-5; 8 nucleotides align to TRBD2. The trim removed 0 bases at V and 1 base at J, leaving 2 bases unmatched. Germline V gene lookup returns CDR1 SGDLS and CDR2 YYNGEE. CDR3 length: 15 residues.

The V and J genes are TRBV14 and TRBJ2-6; 10 bases are a match to TRBD2. CDR1 is SGHDN, CDR2 FVKESK, per germline. V was pared by 6 bases and J by 3 bases, with 8 bases of the junction left unmatched. This CDR3 has 17 residues. CDR3 sequence reads: CASSEAGGPYGANVLTF. The DNA for the CDR3 is TGTGCCAGCAGTGAAGCGGGGGGGCCCTATGGGGCCAACGTCCTGACTTTC.

This sequence joins TRBV18 and TRBJ2-2, with D possibly matching TRBD2 (6 bases). The germline V and J ends were trimmed by 1 base and 4 bases, with 13 bases remaining between them. Germline-derived CDR1 and CDR2 are KGHSH and LQKENI. The CDR3 is made up of 16 amino acids. CDR3 amino acids: CASSPLRDRTTGELFF. CDR3 bases: TGTGCCAGCTCACCACTGCGGGACCGAACCACCGGGGAGCTGTTTTTT.